This is a list of T cell receptor beta chains from one sample in a study of neurological immune-mediated disorders. TCRdb re-derived calls from the 5' RACE reads in MiXCR, one entry per CDR3 protein. The table has roughly 50,000 distinct CDR3 sequences, around 4% seen once. The sequenced sample was PBMCs. The receptors originated from an older woman with multiple sclerosis. CDR3s include the opening cysteine and the closing phenylalanine or tryptophan. The D gene is left open where the match is weak. Size values are once, few and many counts, or a class for expanded clones, and some rows have none.

d_gene,j_gene,abundance,v_gene,CDR3aa,CDR3nt
.,TRBJ1-2,many,TRBV12-3/TRBV12-4,CASSFRENNYGYTF,TGTGCCAGCAGTTTCCGGGAAAACAACTATGGCTACACCTTC
TRBD1,TRBJ2-2,many,TRBV7-6,CASSPQQGAGELFF,TGTGCCAGCAGCCCGCAGCAGGGGGCCGGGGAGCTGTTTTTT
.,TRBJ1-2,many,TRBV5-1,CASSLGPNYGYTF,TGCGCCAGCAGCTTGGGACCAAACTATGGCTACACCTTC
TRBD1,TRBJ2-7,many,TRBV9,CASSPGDRIAYEQYF,TGTGCCAGCAGCCCAGGGGACAGAATCGCCTACGAGCAGTACTTC
.,TRBJ2-1,.,TRBV18,CASSGRYNEQFF,TGTGCCAGCTCAGGGAGATACAATGAGCAGTTCTTC
.,TRBJ2-1,many,TRBV12-3/TRBV12-4,CASSLGAVSYNEQFF,TGTGCCAGCAGTTTAGGGGCAGTTTCCTACAATGAGCAGTTCTTC
.,TRBJ1-2,many,TRBV5-5,CASSLGPHEDGYTF,TGTGCCAGCAGCCTGGGGCCTCACGAGGATGGCTACACCTTC
.,TRBJ2-3,few,TRBV20-1,CSASKGGATGTDTQYF,TGCAGTGCTAGTAAGGGCGGAGCCACGGGCACAGATACGCAGTATTTT
TRBD1,TRBJ2-5,few,TRBV6-1,CASRETGPWETQYF,TGTGCCAGCAGAGAGACAGGGCCCTGGGAGACCCAGTACTTC
TRBD2,TRBJ2-2,.,TRBV14,CASSLGRDTGELFF,TGTGCCAGCTCCCTCGGGAGGGACACCGGGGAGCTGTTTTTT
TRBD1,TRBJ1-2,.,TRBV7-8,CASSLALVRDRKVTF,TGTGCCAGCAGCTTAGCCCTAGTCCGGGACAGGAAGGTCACCTTC
.,TRBJ2-5,many,TRBV3-1,CASSPNEGAGGDSETQYF,TGTGCCAGCAGCCCTAACGAGGGGGCGGGGGGTGATTCAGAGACCCAGTACTTC
.,TRBJ1-1,many,TRBV4-1,CASRPSPLMNTEAFF,TGCGCCAGCAGACCCTCTCCATTAATGAACACTGAAGCTTTCTTT
.,TRBJ2-3,many,TRBV20-1,CSALPGQRAFTDTQYF,TGCAGTGCTTTGCCGGGACAGCGGGCCTTCACAGATACGCAGTATTTT
.,TRBJ2-2,many,TRBV7-3,CASSLSSLANTGELFF,TGTGCCAGCAGCTTGAGTTCACTAGCGAACACCGGGGAGCTGTTTTTT
.,TRBJ2-3,many,TRBV9,CASSVRGRLTDTQYF,TGTGCCAGCAGCGTCAGAGGACGGCTCACAGATACGCAGTATTTT
.,TRBJ2-5,many,TRBV12-3/TRBV12-4,CASATGSQETQYF,TGTGCCAGCGCCACAGGGTCCCAAGAGACCCAGTACTTC
.,TRBJ1-1,many,TRBV20-1,CSAREGVRAVEAFF,TGCAGTGCTAGAGAGGGCGTCAGGGCGGTTGAAGCTTTCTTT
.,TRBJ2-3,few,TRBV16,CASSQSGGTDTQYF,TGTGCCAGCAGCCAATCGGGGGGCACAGATACGCAGTATTTT
TRBD2,TRBJ2-1,.,TRBV5-8,CASSSHGTKILNEQFF,TGTGCCAGCAGCTCCCACGGGACTAAGATCCTCAATGAGCAGTTCTTC
.,TRBJ1-2,many,TRBV24-1,CATSDHTRVDSSGYTF,TGTGCCACCAGTGATCACACCAGGGTTGATAGTTCTGGCTACACCTTC
.,TRBJ1-4,.,TRBV10-3,CAISVQGWELFF,TGTGCCATCAGTGTACAGGGCTGGGAACTGTTTTTT
.,TRBJ2-7,many,TRBV7-2,CASSSAGTSAYEQYF,TGTGCCAGCAGCTCCGCGGGGACTTCTGCCTACGAGCAGTACTTC
TRBD1,TRBJ2-1,.,TRBV20-1,CSARVLGTGVSNEQFF,TGCAGTGCTAGAGTTCTCGGGACAGGGGTCAGCAATGAGCAGTTCTTC
.,TRBJ1-5,few,TRBV12-3/TRBV12-4,CASSLVGVSQPQHF,TGTGCCAGCAGTTTAGTGGGGGTTAGCCAGCCCCAGCATTTT
.,TRBJ2-5,few,TRBV6-6,CASRQVQETQYF,TGTGCCAGCAGACAAGTGCAAGAGACCCAGTACTTC
TRBD2,TRBJ2-3,many,TRBV7-2,CASSFVSGSSTDTQYF,TGTGCCAGCAGCTTCGTTAGCGGGAGCAGCACAGATACGCAGTATTTT